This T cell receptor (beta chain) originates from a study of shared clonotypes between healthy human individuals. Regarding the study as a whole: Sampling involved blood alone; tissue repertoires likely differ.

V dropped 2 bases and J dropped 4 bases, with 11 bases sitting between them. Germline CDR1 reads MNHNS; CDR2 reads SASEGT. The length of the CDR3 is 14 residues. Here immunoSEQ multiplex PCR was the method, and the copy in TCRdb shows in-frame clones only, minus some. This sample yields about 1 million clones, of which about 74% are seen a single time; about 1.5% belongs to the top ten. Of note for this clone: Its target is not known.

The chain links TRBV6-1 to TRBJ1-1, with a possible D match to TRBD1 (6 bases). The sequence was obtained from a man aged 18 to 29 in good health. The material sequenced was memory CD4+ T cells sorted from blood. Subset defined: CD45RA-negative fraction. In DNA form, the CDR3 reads TGTGCCAGCAGTGAACGACAGGCGCTCACTGAAGCTTTCTTT. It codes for CASSERQALTEAFF.